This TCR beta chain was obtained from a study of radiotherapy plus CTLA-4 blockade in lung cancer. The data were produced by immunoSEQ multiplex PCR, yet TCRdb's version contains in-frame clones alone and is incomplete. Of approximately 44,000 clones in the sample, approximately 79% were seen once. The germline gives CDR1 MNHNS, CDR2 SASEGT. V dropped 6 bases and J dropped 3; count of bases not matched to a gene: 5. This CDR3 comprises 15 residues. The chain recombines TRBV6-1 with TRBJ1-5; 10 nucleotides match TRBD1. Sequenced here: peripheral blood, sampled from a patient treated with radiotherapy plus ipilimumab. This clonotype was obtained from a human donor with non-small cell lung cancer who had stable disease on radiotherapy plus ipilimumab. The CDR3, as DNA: TGTGCCAGCAGCCCCGGGACAGGGGTCAATCAGCCCCAGCATTTT. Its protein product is CASSPGTGVNQPQHF.